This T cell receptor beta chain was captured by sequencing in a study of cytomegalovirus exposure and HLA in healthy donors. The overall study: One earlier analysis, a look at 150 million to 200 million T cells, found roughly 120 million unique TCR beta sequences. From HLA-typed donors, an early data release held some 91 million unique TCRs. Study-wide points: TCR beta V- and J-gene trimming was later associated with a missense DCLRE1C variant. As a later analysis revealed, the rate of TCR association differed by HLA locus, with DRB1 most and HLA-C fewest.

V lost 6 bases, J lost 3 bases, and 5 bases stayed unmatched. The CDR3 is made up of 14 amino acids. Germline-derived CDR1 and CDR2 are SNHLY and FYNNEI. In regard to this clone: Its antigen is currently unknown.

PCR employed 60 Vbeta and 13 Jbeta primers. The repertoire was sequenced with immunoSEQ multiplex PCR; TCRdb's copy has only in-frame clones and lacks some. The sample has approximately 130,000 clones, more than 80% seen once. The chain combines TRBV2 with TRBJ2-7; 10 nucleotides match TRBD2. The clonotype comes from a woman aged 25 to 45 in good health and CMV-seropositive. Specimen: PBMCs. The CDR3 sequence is CASSTSGDVYEQYF. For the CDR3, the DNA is TGTGCCAGCAGCACTAGCGGGGATGTCTACGAGCAGTACTTC.